This TCR beta chain derives from a study of T cell repertoires in cytomegalovirus infection (dated by TCRdb to about 2019). Study-level background: Recently identified HLA-C-restricted CMV epitopes, whose presentation resists viral immunomodulation, were targeted by peptide stimulations together with well-studied HLA-B-restricted epitopes. The HLA type of each donor mattered for the analysis, because public TCR beta signatures pointed to carriage of CMV infection along with the matching HLA type.

On the study overall, not on this receptor specifically: In the ex vivo response, HLA-C-restricted CMV-specific TCR beta clonotypes were dominant, and in two of eight donors the single most frequent clonotype came from this HLA-C-restricted group. Carriers of CMV infection plus the relevant HLA type were discriminated by the cumulative frequency of public TCR beta family members in the study cohort and in an independent approximately 360-donor cohort.

The germline V gene supplies CDR1 MDHEN and CDR2 SYDVKM. Its CDR3 holds 13 amino acids, cysteine through phenylalanine. Only CDR3 DNA remains: 39 bases, in frame from the first base. Trimming takes 2 bases from V and 9 bases from J, and the germline ends sit 11 bases apart. On this clonotype: It has no known antigen specificity. Qualities for individual bases were not recorded, and no much larger clone is one base off.

The intended sense of this specimen's treatment or condition label: in vitro stimulation with specific CMV peptide epitopes to enrich CMV-specific T cells. The reads were generated on an Illumina HiSeq 1500. TCRdb reran the public reads through fastp at Q25 and MiXCR, keeping productive beta chains. One record per CDR3 amino acid sequence lists the most common genes and DNA. The sample table holds roughly 920,000 distinct CDR3 sequences, of which approximately 31% were seen once. The ten largest clones add up to over 11% of the sample. The V and J genes are TRBV28 and TRBJ2-1; the D gene assignment is ambiguous. This TCR was sampled from a human donor in good health (CMV status not recorded). Some clones in this sample may be carry-over from other donors' samples. Specimen: cultured CD8+ T cells from PBMCs, collected from culture after CMV antigen stimulation. The nucleotide sequence reads TGTGCCAGCAGTTTACATATAGATCTTGAGCAGTTCTTC. Its coded protein is CASSLHIDLEQFF. The full variable domain, with segments outside the CDR3 supplied by the reference TRBV28 and TRBJ2-1 proteins, appears as DVKVTQSSRYLVKRTGEKVFLECVQDMDHENMFWYRQDPGLGLRLIYFSYDVKMKEKGDIPEGYSVSREKKERFSLILESASTNQTSMYLCASSLHIDLEQFFGPGTRLTVL.